This is a list of T cell receptor beta chains from one sample in a study of radiotherapy plus CTLA-4 blockade in lung cancer. Method: immunoSEQ multiplex PCR; TCRdb's copy keeps in-frame clones and lacks some. The data show roughly 93,000 clones, around 83% seen once. The sequenced sample was peripheral blood, obtained from a patient treated with radiotherapy plus ipilimumab. The receptors here all came from a human donor with non-small cell lung cancer who had a partial response to radiotherapy plus ipilimumab. Both conserved end residues are part of each CDR3. A D gene is named only where the DNA matches it firmly. For some rows the clone size is stated as once, few or many, or as a class when expanded; others skip it.

v_call	d_call	j_call	clone_size	cdr3_nt	cdr3_aa
TRBV11-2	TRBD2	TRBJ2-5	.	TGTGCCAGCAGCTATCTGACTAGCGGGTCGCAAGAGACCCAGTACTTC	CASSYLTSGSQETQYF
TRBV18	TRBD2	TRBJ2-1	.	TGTGCCAGCTCACCAGGAGCTAGCGGTGAGCAGTTCTTC	CASSPGASGEQFF
TRBV28	.	TRBJ1-2	.	TGTGCCAGCTCGGAGCAGCAATATGGCTACACCTTC	CASSEQQYGYTF
TRBV29-1	TRBD1	TRBJ2-7	.	TGCAGCGCAGCCGGGACAGGGGGTTACGAGCAGTACTTC	CSAAGTGGYEQYF
TRBV5-6	.	TRBJ2-5	.	TGTGCCAGCAGCTTTTTTCGGGAGACCCAGTACTTC	CASSFFRETQYF
TRBV11-3	.	TRBJ2-3	.	TGTGCCAGCAGTCAGGGACTCCACACAGATACGCAGTATTTT	CASSQGLHTDTQYF
TRBV5-7	.	TRBJ2-2	.	TGTGCCAGCAGCTTCCGGGACTTGAACACCGGGGAGCTGTTTTTT	CASSFRDLNTGELFF
TRBV5-4	TRBD2	TRBJ2-5	.	TGTGCCAGCACGGGGGGGGGAGGAGAGACCCAGTACTTC	CASTGGGGETQYF
TRBV7-9	TRBD1	TRBJ1-1	.	TGTGCCAGCAGCTCCCCAGGGGGAGGCATGAACACTGAAGCTTTCTTT	CASSSPGGGMNTEAFF
TRBV11-2	TRBD1	TRBJ1-5	.	TGTGCCAGCAGCTTTGGACAGGGCTCTAATCAGCCCCAGCATTTT	CASSFGQGSNQPQHF
TRBV6-5	.	TRBJ2-2	.	TGTGCCAGCAGTTACTCCGGGACTCATCCCGGGGAGCTGTTTTTT	CASSYSGTHPGELFF
TRBV11-3	.	TRBJ2-1	.	TGTGCCAGCAGCTTAGATGTGAGTTCCTACAATGAGCAGTTCTTC	CASSLDVSSYNEQFF
TRBV18	.	TRBJ1-2	.	TGTGCCAGCTCACCACCTAACAGGGCGGAGGGCTACACCTTC	CASSPPNRAEGYTF
TRBV27	.	TRBJ2-1	.	TGTGCCAGCAGTTTGTCAAACAGTGAGCAGTTCTTC	CASSLSNSEQFF
TRBV7-9	TRBD1	TRBJ2-5	.	TGTGCCAGCAGCTCCGGGACAGTCCAAGAGACCCAGTACTTC	CASSSGTVQETQYF
TRBV7-2	TRBD2	TRBJ2-1	.	TGTGCCAGCAGCTTAGCGGGGCTAGCGGGAGTTGAGCAGTTCTTC	CASSLAGLAGVEQFF
TRBV29-1	.	TRBJ2-7	once	TGCAGCGTTGCGACTCCCTCCTACGAGCAGTACTTC	CSVATPSYEQYF
TRBV12-5	TRBD2	TRBJ2-5	.	TGTGCTAGTGGTTTGGACGGGACTAGCGGGCTCCAAGAGACCCAGTACTTC	CASGLDGTSGLQETQYF
TRBV10-1	TRBD2	TRBJ2-4	.	TGCGCCAGCAGTGAGTCAACGGGAGGTTTAGCCAAAAACATTCAGTACTTC	CASSESTGGLAKNIQYF
TRBV19	.	TRBJ2-3	once	TGTGCCAGTAGTAGAGATGCGGGTACGCAGTATTTT	CASSRDAGTQYF